One and the same sample provided the 27 T cell receptor beta chains below, sequenced in a study of T cell changes during pregnancy in multiple sclerosis. TCRdb's table, derived via immunoSEQ multiplex PCR, lists solely in-frame clones and lacks some. In the table there are under 40,000 clones, about 91% of which are singletons. The sequencing used CD4+ T cells from peripheral blood mononuclear cells, collected in the third trimester of pregnancy. The receptor set was obtained from a female donor in good health, enrolled as a control in a pregnancy study.

The chain has TRBV25-1 and TRBJ2-1; 9 nucleotides align to TRBD1. V dropped 6 bases and J dropped 8; count of bases not matched to a gene: 8. The CDR3 totals 14 residues. Germline CDR1 is MGHDK and CDR2 is SYGVNS. The CDR3 sequence is CASRMTGQGDEQFF. The CDR3 DNA reads TGTGCCAGCAGGATGACGGGACAGGGAGATGAGCAGTTCTTC.

This clone was seen once. V usage is TRBV19 and J usage is TRBJ1-2; D gene ambiguous. In germline, CDR1 is LNHDA, CDR2 SQIVND (reference sequence). Trimming removed 0 bases at V and 4 bases at J, with 6 bases between. The CDR3 is made up of 13 amino acids. The CDR3 bases are TGTGCCAGTAGTATAGATCGGGGCTATGGCTACACCTTC. Residues: CASSIDRGYGYTF. Supplemented by reference TRBV19 and TRBJ1-2, the full variable domain reads DGGITQSPKYLFRKEGQNVTLSCEQNLNHDAMYWYRQDPGQGLRLIYYSQIVNDFQKGDIAEGYSVSREKKESFPLTVTSAQKNPTAFYLCASSIDRGYGYTFGSGTRLTVV.

The chain is built from TRBV7-2 and TRBJ2-5; TRBD2 matches at 8 bases. Germline V CDR1 and CDR2: SGHTA, FQGNSA. The junction had 1 base not matched to a gene; V was cut back by 4 bases and J by 3 bases. This CDR3 region has 13 residues. The DNA of the CDR3 is TGTGCCAGCAGCTCGGGGGGGAAAGAGACCCAGTACTTC. Amino acid sequence: CASSSGGKETQYF.

V usage is TRBV7-9 and J usage is TRBJ2-4, with 10 bases identical to TRBD1. Germline loops: CDR1 SEHNR, CDR2 FQNEAQ (reference sequence). The length of the CDR3 is 17 residues. V shed 5 bases, J shed 1 base, and the junction held 8 bases outside the gene matches. Here the CDR3 DNA reads TGTGCCAGCAGCCAGACAGGGGGCTCTTTGGCCAAAAACATTCAGTACTTC. This translates into CASSQTGGSLAKNIQYF.

V usage is TRBV19 and J usage is TRBJ2-2; 7 bases line up with TRBD2. Germline V gives CDR1 LNHDA, CDR2 SQIVND (reference sequence). Trimming removed 3 bases from V and 5 bases from J; junction bases left unmatched: 6. The CDR3 consists of 15 residues. The CDR3 loop is CASSILAARTGELFF. The DNA for the CDR3 is TGTGCCAGTAGTATCCTAGCGGCTAGGACCGGGGAGCTGTTTTTT.

The chain is built from TRBV6-6 and TRBJ2-5, with D perhaps matching TRBD2 (5 bases). Germline CDR1 reads MNHNY; CDR2 reads SVGAGI (reference sequence). Trimming took off 6 bases at V and 2 bases at J, with 10 bases between the two ends. The CDR3 has 13 amino acids. CDR3 residues: CASSKRHQETQYF. The CDR3 DNA follows: TGTGCCAGCAGCAAGCGGCATCAAGAGACCCAGTACTTC.

The rearrangement links TRBV15 to TRBJ1-5; D is perhaps TRBD1 (6 bases). This CDR3 is 13 amino acids long. V was pared by 4 bases and J by 2 bases, with 6 bases between. The V gene's germline CDR1 is LNHNV and CDR2 YYDKDF (reference sequence). CDR3 residues: CATSKGGNQPQHF. CDR3 DNA: TGTGCCACCAGCAAGGGGGGCAATCAGCCCCAGCATTTT.

The chain recombines TRBV4-1 with TRBJ2-7; TRBD1 is a possible D gene (6 bases). V was clipped by 1 base and J by 0 bases, with 13 bases between them. Looked up from germline, CDR1 is MGHRA and CDR2 is YSYEKL. The CDR3 contains 16 residues. This CDR3 reads CASSQGGQTSSYEQYF. CDR3 DNA: TGCGCCAGCAGCCAAGGAGGACAGACAAGCTCCTACGAGCAGTACTTC.

The chain carries TRBV6-1 and TRBJ1-1; unclear D gene. Trimming cost V 8 bases and J 1 base, with 11 bases left between them. CDR3 length: 13 residues. Germline V lookup: CDR1 MNHNS, CDR2 SASEGT. The CDR3 DNA is TGTGCCAGCCGCGTGGAGAGGAACACTGAAGCTTTCTTT. Its translation: CASRVERNTEAFF.

This chain joins TRBV29-1 and TRBJ1-2, with 7 nucleotides matching TRBD1. Germline-derived CDR1 and CDR2 are SQVTM and ANQGSEA. CDR3 size: 13 residues. V lost 7 bases to trimming and J lost 2 bases; unmatched junction nucleotides: 7. The CDR3 DNA reads as TGCAGCGGGAGACAGGGTGCGAACTATGGCTACACCTTC. Translation gives CSGRQGANYGYTF.

The chain couples TRBV14 to TRBJ2-5; 7 bases match TRBD2. The V segment lost 8 bases and the J segment 2 bases; nucleotides outside the gene matches: 11. Germline V gene data show CDR1 as SGHDN and CDR2 as FVKESK. This CDR3 is 15 amino acids long. Here the CDR3 reads CASGRGQTLQETQYF. As DNA, the CDR3 is TGTGCCAGCGGGAGGGGCCAGACTCTACAAGAGACCCAGTACTTC. Supplemented by reference TRBV14 and TRBJ2-5, the full variable domain reads EAGVTQFPSHSVIEKGQTVTLRCDPISGHDNLYWYRRVMGKEIKFLLHFVKESKQDESGMPNNRFLAERTGGTYSTLKVQPAELEDSGVYFCASGRGQTLQETQYFGPGTRLLVL.

This CDR3 reads CASSLARRADSSPLHF. In DNA form, the CDR3 reads TGTGCCAGCAGCTTAGCGCGGAGGGCCGACAGTTCACCCCTCCACTTT. The rearrangement joins TRBV13 to TRBJ1-6, with D maybe TRBD1 (5 bases). The CDR3 covers 16 residues. The V end was cut by 1 base, the J end by 9 bases, with 16 bases between. The germline CDR1 and CDR2 sequences are PRHDT and FYEKMQ (reference sequence).

The chain employs TRBV7-3 and TRBJ2-2; no clear D gene. The CDR3 consists of 14 residues. Germline loops: CDR1 SGHTA, CDR2 FQGTGA. Trimming pared 5 bases from V and 4 bases from J, leaving 11 bases between. The CDR3 protein is CASSPQMSTGELFF. CDR3 DNA: TGTGCCAGCAGCCCCCAAATGAGCACCGGGGAGCTGTTTTTT.

This chain links TRBV10-3 with TRBJ2-7, with 10 bases fitting TRBD1. Germline V gene sequence: CDR1 ENHRY, CDR2 SYGVKD. This CDR3 spans 15 amino acids. J was trimmed by 0 bases and V by 10 bases; bases with no gene match: 9. In DNA form, the CDR3 reads TGTGCCACAAGGGGGGGGACAGGGGACTCCTACGAGCAGTACTTC. It yields the protein CATRGGTGDSYEQYF.

This chain links TRBV18 with TRBJ2-7, with 16 bases lining up with TRBD2. CDR3 size: 17 residues. Trimming took 4 bases from V and 3 from J; bases not matched to a gene: 6. Germline CDR1 KGHSH, CDR2 LQKENI. CDR3 sequence: CASSQSGLAGGVYEQYF. The DNA for the CDR3 is TGTGCCAGCTCACAATCGGGACTAGCGGGGGGGGTCTACGAGCAGTACTTC.

This sequence joins TRBV5-6 and TRBJ1-6; D call uncertain. Germline V gene data show CDR1 as SGHDT and CDR2 as YYEEEE. There are 13 residues in the CDR3. V lost 2 bases to trimming and J lost 6 bases, with 6 bases between them. Written as DNA, the CDR3 is TGTGCCAGCAGCTTTACTCCTAATTCACCCCTCCACTTT. Its protein is CASSFTPNSPLHF.

The chain carries TRBV4-1 and TRBJ2-2; TRBD2 aligns across 11 bases. The germline gives CDR1 MGHRA, CDR2 YSYEKL. V shed 3 bases, J shed 7 bases, and the junction held 10 bases outside the gene matches. The CDR3 covers 17 residues. DNA for the CDR3: TGCGCCAGCAGCCACCCCACTAGCGGGGGTAATAACGGGGAGCTGTTTTTT. This sequence encodes CASSHPTSGGNNGELFF.

This chain links TRBV7-2 with TRBJ2-2; 11 nucleotides agree with TRBD2. CDR1 and CDR2 from the germline V gene are SGHTA and FQGNSA. Unmatched junction bases numbered 5, after V lost 7 bases and J lost 4 bases. The CDR3 is 15 residues long. The CDR3: CASIAGGQTTGELFF. CDR3 DNA sequence: TGTGCCAGCATAGCGGGGGGGCAGACCACCGGGGAGCTGTTTTTT. Full variable domain (outside the CDR3, taken from reference TRBV7-2 and TRBJ2-2): GAGVSQSPSNKVTEKGKDVELRCDPISGHTALYWYRQSLGQGLEFLIYFQGNSAPDKSGLPSDRFSAERTGGSVSTLTIQRTQQEDSAVYLCASIAGGQTTGELFFGEGSRLTVL.

The J gene is TRBJ1-2, the V gene TRBV19; TRBD1 might be the D (5 bases). Deletions cut 5 bases from V and 7 bases from J, with 17 bases between. CDR1 is LNHDA, CDR2 SQIVND, per germline (reference sequence). The length of the CDR3 is 14 residues. CDR3 in amino acids: CASSLSLPGIGYTF. The CDR3 DNA is TGTGCCAGTAGTCTCTCACTCCCAGGGATTGGCTACACCTTC.

In its sample, this clone was seen once. The chain recombines TRBV6-5 with TRBJ1-4, with D hard to call. This CDR3 region has 13 residues. V gave up 4 bases and J gave up 8 bases, with 11 bases separating them. In germline, CDR1 is MNHEY, CDR2 SVGAGI. The CDR3 DNA reads as TGTGCCAGCAGTTCACACTGGGAGGAAAAACTGTTTTTT. It codes for CASSSHWEEKLFF.

The chain joins TRBV5-1 to TRBJ2-3, with 8 positions matching TRBD2. The germline CDR1 and CDR2 sequences are SGHRS and YFSETQ. This CDR3 has 16 amino acids. Losses at the gene ends were 0 bases for V and 1 base for J; bases not matched to a gene: 4. The chain's CDR3 is CASSLAAGGGTDTQYF. The CDR3 region has the DNA TGCGCCAGCAGCTTGGCGGCGGGGGGAGGCACAGATACGCAGTATTTT.

V is TRBV14 and J is TRBJ1-1; D is uncertain. Germline CDR1 is SGHDN and CDR2 is FVKESK. Trimming cost V 1 base and J 4 bases, with 7 bases left between them. CDR3 length equals 13 residues. The CDR3 DNA sequence: TGTGCCAGCAGCCAAGTCTTAGTCACTGAAGCTTTCTTT. Translating it yields CASSQVLVTEAFF.

On this clone itself: Germline is not matched at one junction end, which may reflect a read error. This chain joins TRBV11-2 and TRBJ2-7; no clear D gene. Looked up from germline, CDR1 is SGHAT and CDR2 is FQNNGV. There are 12 residues in the CDR3. Here the CDR3 reads CASTRVSYEQYF. CDR3 nucleotides: TGTGCCAGTACCCGGGTCTCCTATGAGCAGTACTTC. The full variable domain, completed using reference TRBV11-2 and TRBJ2-7, is EAGVAQSPRYKIIEKRQSVAFWCNPISGHATLYWYQQILGQGPKLLIQFQNNGVVDDSQLPKDRFSAERLKGVDSTLKIQPAKLEDSAVYLCASTRVSYEQYFGPGTRLTVT.

The chain joins TRBV10-2 to TRBJ2-4; 8 bases are a match to TRBD1. This CDR3 spans 15 amino acids. Trimming at V came to 6 bases and at J to 0 bases, leaving 4 bases not matched to a gene. CDR1 is WSHSY and CDR2 is SAAADI in the germline V gene. CDR3 sequence: CASRDRDVAKNIQYF. DNA of the CDR3: TGCGCCAGCAGGGACAGGGACGTAGCCAAAAACATTCAGTACTTC.

This clone was counted between two and nine times. The rearrangement uses TRBV28 and TRBJ1-2, with D unresolved. V lost 3 bases and J lost 7, with 9 bases in between. The CDR3 runs to 12 residues. Germline assignment: CDR1 MDHEN and CDR2 SYDVKM. CDR3 in amino acids: CASSFKPLGYTF. DNA for the CDR3: TGTGCCAGCAGTTTCAAACCACTTGGCTACACCTTC.

V is TRBV2 and J is TRBJ2-7; TRBD2 aligns across 12 bases. With 6 bases clipped from V and 3 bases from J, the junction kept 6 bases outside the gene matches. The CDR3 runs 15 residues. The V gene's germline CDR1 is SNHLY and CDR2 FYNNEI. CDR3 nucleotide sequence: TGTGCCAGCAGCTTAACTAGCGGGGGGTACTACGAGCAGTACTTC. Its translation: CASSLTSGGYYEQYF.

This clone showed up just once. The chain joins TRBV7-3 to TRBJ2-3, with TRBD2 matching 8 bases. Looked up from germline, CDR1 is SGHTA and CDR2 is FQGTGA. The CDR3 loop spans 13 amino acids. The J segment lost 5 bases and the V segment lost 5 bases, leaving 3 bases of the junction unmatched. In DNA, the CDR3 is TGTGCCAGCAGCCCCAGCGGGGGAGATACGCAGTATTTT. It specifies CASSPSGGDTQYF.